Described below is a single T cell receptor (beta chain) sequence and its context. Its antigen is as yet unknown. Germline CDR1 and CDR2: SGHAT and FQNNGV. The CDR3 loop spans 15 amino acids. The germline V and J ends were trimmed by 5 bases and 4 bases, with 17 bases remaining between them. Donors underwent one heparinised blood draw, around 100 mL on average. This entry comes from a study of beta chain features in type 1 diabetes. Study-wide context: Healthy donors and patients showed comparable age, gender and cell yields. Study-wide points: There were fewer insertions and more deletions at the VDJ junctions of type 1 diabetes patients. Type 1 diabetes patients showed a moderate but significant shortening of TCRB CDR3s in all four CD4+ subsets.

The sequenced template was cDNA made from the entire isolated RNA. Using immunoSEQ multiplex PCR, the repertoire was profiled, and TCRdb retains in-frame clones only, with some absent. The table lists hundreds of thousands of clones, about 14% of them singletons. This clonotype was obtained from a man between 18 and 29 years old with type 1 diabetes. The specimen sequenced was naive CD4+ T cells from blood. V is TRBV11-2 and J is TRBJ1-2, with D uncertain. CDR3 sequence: CASSQERPVPYGYTF. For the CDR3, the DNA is TGTGCCAGCAGCCAGGAACGACCGGTCCCCTATGGCTACACCTTC.